This T cell receptor beta chain was profiled in a study of blood T cells in healthy people across ages. Broader study findings: Nothing was known about donor CMV status, and this possibly confounded expanded clonotype changes.

A second 7 to 11 cycle PCR used barcoded and J-beta primers. TCRdb itself ran the 5' RACE reads through MiXCR, one entry per CDR3 protein. The sample has nearly 800,000 distinct CDR3 sequences, approximately 60% seen once. Concerning this clonotype: Its specificity is not known.

Looked up from germline, CDR1 is MNHEY and CDR2 is SVGAGI. CDR3 length equals 15 residues. J was trimmed by 4 bases and V by 0 bases; bases with no gene match: 6. The chain uses TRBV6-5 and TRBJ2-7, with TRBD2 matching over 7 bases. This TCR was recovered from a man between 35 and 55 years old in good health. Source material: blood. CDR3 DNA: TGTGCCAGCAGTTACTCACTAGCGTTTATTTACGAGCAGTACTTC. Its protein is CASSYSLAFIYEQYF.